The rows below give T cell receptor beta chains drawn from one sample of a study of blood T cells in healthy people across ages. In TCRdb, the 5' RACE reads were re-called with MiXCR into one record per CDR3 protein. The table has some 1.5 million distinct CDR3 sequences, roughly 27% seen once; the top ten hold more than 6%. The sequenced sample consisted of blood. All receptors derive from a woman aged 30 to 39 in good health. Each CDR3 is given with its conserved first and last residue. Fields, in order: clone size, V gene, J gene, D gene, CDR3 protein, CDR3 DNA. D genes are given only for firm matches. Size is stated for part of the rows, as once, few or many counts, or as a class when the clone is expanded.

few	TRBV11-2	TRBJ2-5	TRBD2	CASSIILAGGQETQYF	TGTGCCAGCAGCATAATACTAGCGGGGGGCCAAGAGACCCAGTACTTC
.	TRBV11-2	TRBJ1-6	.	CASSFALTESHSPLHF	TGTGCCAGCAGCTTTGCACTTACGGAATCTCATTCACCCCTCCACTTT
many	TRBV20-1	TRBJ2-7	TRBD2	CSAANLAGEYEQYF	TGCAGTGCTGCCAATCTAGCGGGAGAGTACGAGCAGTACTTC
.	TRBV3-1	TRBJ1-1	TRBD1	CASSHLDREGTEAFF	TGTGCCAGCAGCCATCTGGACAGGGAGGGAACTGAAGCTTTCTTT
many	TRBV9	TRBJ2-1	.	CASSVEGGEQFF	TGTGCCAGCAGCGTAGAAGGGGGGGAGCAGTTCTTC
.	TRBV5-1	TRBJ2-3	TRBD1	CASSSRQGTGPTDTQYF	TGCGCCAGCAGCTCACGGCAGGGGACAGGGCCCACAGATACGCAGTATTTT
many	TRBV6-5	TRBJ2-5	.	CASSSPRMETQYF	TGTGCCAGCAGTTCCCCGAGAATGGAGACCCAGTACTTC
few	TRBV12-3/TRBV12-4	TRBJ2-5	.	CASRSALPMQETQYF	TGTGCCAGCAGATCAGCACTACCGATGCAAGAGACCCAGTACTTC
few	TRBV6-5	TRBJ2-6	.	CASSYSMVGANVPTF	TGTGCCAGCAGTTACTCGATGGTTGGGGCCAACGTCCCGACTTTC
many	TRBV12-3/TRBV12-4	TRBJ2-3	TRBD2	CASSFPLAGSTDTQYF	TGTGCCAGCAGTTTCCCACTAGCGGGTAGCACAGATACGCAGTATTTT
few	TRBV28	TRBJ2-5	TRBD1	CASSLRTGSSYF	TGTGCCAGCAGTTTAAGGACAGGTTCTTCGTACTTC
few	TRBV20-1	TRBJ2-7	.	CSAYSPGDEQYF	TGCAGTGCTTACTCACCAGGGGACGAGCAGTACTTC
many	TRBV7-3	TRBJ2-1	.	CASSLYGEGGNEQFF	TGTGCCAGCAGCTTATACGGGGAAGGGGGGAATGAGCAGTTCTTC
.	TRBV7-2	TRBJ2-7	.	CASGGGTSSYEQYF	TGTGCCAGCGGGGGCGGGACCTCGTCCTACGAGCAGTACTTC
once	TRBV12-3/TRBV12-4	TRBJ2-5	TRBD2	CASSLARQRSGGRETQYF	TGTGCCAGCAGTTTAGCCCGCCAGAGGAGCGGGGGACGAGAGACCCAGTACTTC
few	TRBV30	TRBJ1-4	.	CAWSSRGASNEKLFF	TGTGCCTGGAGTTCCCGCGGGGCATCTAATGAAAAACTGTTTTTT
.	TRBV6-2/TRBV6-3	TRBJ1-4	.	CASSQKVYEKLFF	TGTGCCTCATCTCAAAAGGTCTATGAAAAACTGTTTTTT
.	TRBV20-1	TRBJ2-1	TRBD2	CSARDPGLAGVNCGQFF	TGCAGTGCTAGAGATCCGGGACTAGCGGGAGTTAATTGTGGGCAGTTCTTC
.	TRBV10-2	TRBJ2-1	TRBD2	CASSDGRGASYNEQFF	TGCGCCAGCAGTGACGGGCGGGGGGCTTCCTACAATGAGCAGTTCTTC
many	TRBV3-1	TRBJ2-7	.	CASSQERDGGYEQYF	TGTGCCAGCAGCCAGGAAAGGGACGGAGGCTACGAGCAGTACTTC
many	TRBV29-1	TRBJ2-7	.	CSVGGGGEQYF	TGCAGCGTTGGAGGAGGGGGCGAGCAGTACTTC
.	TRBV12-3/TRBV12-4	TRBJ2-3	TRBD2	CASSRSGAPGTQYF	TGTGCCAGCAGCCGTAGCGGGGCCCCGGGGACGCAGTATTTT
.	TRBV4-2	TRBJ2-1	TRBD2	CASSQARTSGSSNEQFF	TGTGCCAGCAGCCAAGCCCGGACTAGCGGGAGTTCAAATGAGCAGTTCTTC
.	TRBV28	TRBJ2-1	TRBD2	CASSGGSGENNEQFF	TGTGCCAGCAGCGGGGGTAGCGGGGAGAACAATGAGCAGTTCTTC
.	TRBV7-2	TRBJ2-1	.	CASSPRGQYNEQFF	TGTGCCAGCAGCCCCCGGGGGCAGTACAATGAGCAGTTCTTC
.	TRBV5-1	TRBJ2-2	.	CASGNPAGSGELFF	TGCGCCAGCGGCAACCCGGCGGGTTCCGGGGAGCTGTTTTTT
.	TRBV28	TRBJ1-5	TRBD1	CASREGANGNQPQHF	TGTGCCAGCAGGGAGGGGGCCAATGGCAATCAGCCCCAGCATTTT
.	TRBV28	TRBJ2-7	TRBD1	CASRKHAGTATYEQYF	TGTGCCAGCAGAAAACACGCCGGGACAGCAACCTACGAGCAGTACTTC
few	TRBV12-3/TRBV12-4	TRBJ2-6	.	CASSLSWLSSGANVLTF	TGTGCCAGCAGTTTGTCCTGGCTCAGCTCTGGGGCCAACGTCCTGACTTTC
.	TRBV7-2	TRBJ1-6	.	CASSLVASPLHF	TGTGCCAGCAGCTTAGTTGCTTCACCCCTCCACTTT
many	TRBV5-1	TRBJ2-7	.	CASSLVPESTYEQYF	TGCGCCAGCAGCTTGGTTCCGGAATCTACCTACGAGCAGTACTTC
.	TRBV20-1	TRBJ2-5	.	CSARRAGETQYF	TGCAGTGCTAGGAGGGCCGGGGAGACCCAGTACTTC
few	TRBV3-1	TRBJ1-4	.	CASSQQSTNGKLFF	TGTGCCAGCAGCCAGCAGTCAACTAATGGAAAACTGTTTTTT
.	TRBV4-1	TRBJ2-3	.	CASSQGVDRAQQYF	TGCGCCAGCAGCCAAGGGGTGGACAGAGCCCAGCAGTATTTT
few	TRBV20-1	TRBJ2-7	.	CSAPDYRDPSLEQYF	TGCAGTGCCCCGGACTACCGGGACCCCTCTCTCGAGCAGTACTTC